The source of this T cell receptor (beta chain) is a study of siplizumab effects on memory and regulatory T cells. About this clone itself: Antigen unknown.

Overall study findings and caveats: Siplizumab produced a significant drop in alloreactive sequences attributable to unstimulated CD4+ memory cells. Unstimulated naive T cells seemed to show more diversity than memory cells did, and they also seemed to be among the major contributors to the alloresponse.

Profiled with immunoSEQ multiplex PCR; TCRdb holds only in-frame clones, not every one. The sample carries 85,000 to 120,000 clones, around 90% recorded once. This sequence originates from a human donor in good health. Sequencing used CD4+ T cells sorted from blood.

The CDR3 bases are TGTGCCAGCGCAAGACTGATTAATGAAAAACTGTTTTTT. Translating gives CASARLINEKLFF. The rearrangement uses TRBV2 and TRBJ1-4; D remains unclear. V was trimmed by 8 bases and J by 4 bases, leaving 11 bases between them. Germline lookup yields CDR1 SNHLY and CDR2 FYNNEI. This CDR3 is 13 amino acids long.